This TCR beta chain was obtained from a study of blood T cell repertoires in COVID-19. Looking at the study overall: Donors in the United States, Italy and Spain gave samples during acute or convalescent COVID-19. The analysed material was cDNA or gDNA that came from T cells, B-cell-depleted T cells, or PBMCs.

From germline, CDR1 is SGHNT and CDR2 YYREEE (reference sequence). V lost 0 bases and J 2 bases, leaving 9 bases between the germline ends. The CDR3 length is 15 residues. About this clone: The same CDR3 arises from other DNA sequences in this sample as well.

Authors' analysis steps: Estimation of nucleated cell counts was performed using reference gene primer amplification. Some clones are missing from TCRdb's copy, which holds only in-frame ones; the method was immunoSEQ multiplex PCR. V and J calls and clone size follow that table, whereas D and trimming were derived from the DNA. The data hold about 360,000 clones, with around 86% observed a single time. The receptor was isolated from a human donor in a cohort sampled during active COVID-19. Sequencing was done on a sample of peripheral blood. The chain carries TRBV5-4 and TRBJ1-3; a weak D match, TRBD1 (5 bases). CDR3 sequence (DNA): TGTGCCAGCAGCTTGGGCGGGACCGCTGGAAACACCATATATTTT. It is translated as CASSLGGTAGNTIYF.